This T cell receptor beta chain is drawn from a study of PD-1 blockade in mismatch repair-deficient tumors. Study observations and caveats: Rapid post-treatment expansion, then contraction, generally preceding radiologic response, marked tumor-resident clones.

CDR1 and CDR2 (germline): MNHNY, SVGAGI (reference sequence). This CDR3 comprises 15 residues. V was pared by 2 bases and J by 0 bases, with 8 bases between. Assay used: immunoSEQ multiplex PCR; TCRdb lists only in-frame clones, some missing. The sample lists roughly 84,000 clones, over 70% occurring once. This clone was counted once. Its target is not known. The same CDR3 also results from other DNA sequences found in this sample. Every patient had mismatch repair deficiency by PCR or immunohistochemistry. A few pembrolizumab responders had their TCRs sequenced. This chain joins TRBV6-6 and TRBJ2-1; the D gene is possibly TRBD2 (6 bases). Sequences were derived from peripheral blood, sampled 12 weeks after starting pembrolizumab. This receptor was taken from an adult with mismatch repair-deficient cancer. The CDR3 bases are TGTGCCAGCAGTTACGGGGGGAGCTCCTACAATGAGCAGTTCTTC. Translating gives CASSYGGSSYNEQFF.